This T cell receptor beta chain was identified during a study of T cell responses to AZD1222 COVID-19 vaccine. Profiling relied on immunoSEQ multiplex PCR, and the TCRdb table lists in-frame clones only, not all of them. Of about 120,000 clones in the sample, approximately 84% were seen once. V shed 10 bases and J shed 0 bases, with 9 bases lying between them. Germline CDR1 reads MNHEY; CDR2 reads SVGAGI. This CDR3 contains 13 residues. For this clone: Its antigen remains unknown.

Findings and limits, study-wide: At baseline, seropositivity was found in only five or six AZD1222 recipients. White British people made up most donors, females outnumbered males, and clonal diversity was possibly underestimated. None of the repertoires were sampled until the peak T cell response had passed. Researchers report vaccine-associated CD4 TCRs spanning spike, with dominance at 160-218 and 743-854.

Sequenced here: peripheral blood, sampled on day 0 of AZD1222 vaccination. The chain carries TRBV6-5 and TRBJ2-2; the D gene is possibly TRBD1 (6 bases). The clonotype was recovered from an adult in good health. The CDR3 loop is CANRVPNTGELFF. The DNA of the CDR3 is TGTGCCAACAGGGTCCCGAACACCGGGGAGCTGTTTTTT.